This is a list of T cell receptor beta chains from one sample in a study of T cell repertoires in cytomegalovirus infection. No antigen has been identified for these receptors. TCRdb reprocessed the reads via MiXCR and lists one record per CDR3 protein. In the table there are 650,000 to 900,000 distinct CDR3 sequences, 25% to 30% of which are singletons. This sample comprised cultured CD8+ T cells from PBMCs, obtained from culture after CMV antigen stimulation. The source of these receptors is a human donor in good health (CMV status not recorded). Some clones in this sample may be carry-over from other donors' samples. Each CDR3 is given with its conserved first and last residue. A D gene is named only where the DNA matches it firmly. Only part of the rows carry a size: once, few, many, or a class if the clone is expanded.

clone size: -; J gene: TRBJ1-5; V gene: TRBV10-3; D gene: -; CDR3 protein: CAISEAPLQPQHF; CDR3 DNA: TGTGCCATCAGTGAAGCACCCTTACAGCCCCAGCATTTT
clone size: -; J gene: TRBJ2-5; V gene: TRBV12-3/TRBV12-4; D gene: -; CDR3 protein: CASSSVTSRETQYF; CDR3 DNA: TGTGCCAGCAGTTCGGTGACCAGCAGAGAGACCCAGTACTTC
clone size: many; J gene: TRBJ2-7; V gene: TRBV6-6; D gene: -; CDR3 protein: CASSYSGPGTSTLYEQYF; CDR3 DNA: TGTGCCAGCAGTTACTCGGGGCCGGGGACATCTACCCTGTACGAGCAGTACTTC
clone size: -; J gene: TRBJ2-3; V gene: TRBV28; D gene: -; CDR3 protein: CAITDTQYF; CDR3 DNA: TGTGCCATCACAGATACGCAGTATTTT
clone size: few; J gene: TRBJ2-1; V gene: TRBV7-3; D gene: -; CDR3 protein: CASSDQQGGQFF; CDR3 DNA: TGTGCCAGCAGCGACCAACAGGGAGGGCAGTTCTTC
clone size: -; J gene: TRBJ2-7; V gene: TRBV19; D gene: TRBD2; CDR3 protein: CASSPGLASYEQYF; CDR3 DNA: TGTGCCAGTAGTCCGGGACTAGCCTCCTACGAGCAGTACTTC
clone size: -; J gene: TRBJ2-6; V gene: TRBV4-3; D gene: TRBD2; CDR3 protein: CASSPRLAGGDLSGANVLTF; CDR3 DNA: TGCGCCAGCAGTCCCAGGCTAGCGGGGGGAGACTTATCTGGGGCCAACGTCCTGACTTTC
clone size: many; J gene: TRBJ1-5; V gene: TRBV7-8; D gene: TRBD1; CDR3 protein: CASSLNRGENQPQHF; CDR3 DNA: TGTGCCAGCAGCTTAAACAGGGGAGAGAATCAGCCCCAGCATTTT
clone size: few; J gene: TRBJ2-2; V gene: TRBV7-8; D gene: TRBD1; CDR3 protein: CASSWDRGAGELFF; CDR3 DNA: TGTGCCAGCAGCTGGGACAGGGGGGCCGGGGAGCTGTTTTTT
clone size: few; J gene: TRBJ2-3; V gene: TRBV19; D gene: -; CDR3 protein: CASSIMGRSTDTQYF; CDR3 DNA: TGTGCCAGTAGTATAATGGGCAGGAGCACAGATACGCAGTATTTT
clone size: few; J gene: TRBJ2-1; V gene: TRBV7-8; D gene: TRBD2; CDR3 protein: CASSLPAGGPGEQFF; CDR3 DNA: TGTGCCAGCAGCTTACCAGCGGGGGGGCCGGGTGAGCAGTTCTTC
clone size: many; J gene: TRBJ1-5; V gene: TRBV5-5; D gene: -; CDR3 protein: CASSLGGVQPQHF; CDR3 DNA: TGTGCCAGCAGTTTGGGAGGGGTTCAGCCCCAGCATTTT
clone size: many; J gene: TRBJ2-5; V gene: TRBV7-9; D gene: -; CDR3 protein: CASSLKGIQETQYF; CDR3 DNA: TGTGCCAGCAGCTTAAAAGGGATCCAAGAGACCCAGTACTTC
clone size: few; J gene: TRBJ2-2; V gene: TRBV7-9; D gene: -; CDR3 protein: CASSFGSTNTGELFF; CDR3 DNA: TGTGCCAGCAGCTTTGGCAGCACGAACACCGGGGAGCTGTTTTTT
clone size: -; J gene: TRBJ2-3; V gene: TRBV6-5; D gene: -; CDR3 protein: CASSPFSRPRDTQYF; CDR3 DNA: TGTGCCAGCAGCCCCTTCTCAAGACCACGGGATACGCAGTATTTT
clone size: few; J gene: TRBJ1-6; V gene: TRBV7-6; D gene: -; CDR3 protein: CASSLKGQASPLHF; CDR3 DNA: TGTGCCAGCAGCTTAAAAGGGCAGGCTTCACCCCTCCACTTT
clone size: -; J gene: TRBJ2-7; V gene: TRBV12-3/TRBV12-4; D gene: -; CDR3 protein: CASSFYRVREQYF; CDR3 DNA: TGTGCCAGCAGTTTTTACAGGGTGCGGGAGCAGTACTTC
clone size: -; J gene: TRBJ2-3; V gene: TRBV9; D gene: TRBD2; CDR3 protein: CASSVDERGWGGIADTQYF; CDR3 DNA: TGTGCCAGCAGCGTAGACGAGCGAGGATGGGGGGGTATAGCAGATACGCAGTATTTT
clone size: few; J gene: TRBJ1-1; V gene: TRBV4-3; D gene: -; CDR3 protein: CASSHGGGSEAFF; CDR3 DNA: TGCGCCAGCAGCCACGGGGGGGGGTCTGAAGCTTTCTTT
clone size: few; J gene: TRBJ1-1; V gene: TRBV19; D gene: -; CDR3 protein: CASSIGWGKNTEAFF; CDR3 DNA: TGTGCCAGTAGTATAGGTTGGGGGAAGAACACTGAAGCTTTCTTT
clone size: few; J gene: TRBJ2-5; V gene: TRBV18; D gene: -; CDR3 protein: CASSPRYYQETQYF; CDR3 DNA: TGTGCCAGCTCACCTCGCTACTACCAAGAGACCCAGTACTTC
clone size: -; J gene: TRBJ2-7; V gene: TRBV6-1; D gene: -; CDR3 protein: CASSGTDPYEQYF; CDR3 DNA: TGTGCCAGCAGTGGGACAGACCCCTACGAGCAGTACTTC
clone size: many; J gene: TRBJ1-2; V gene: TRBV7-6; D gene: TRBD1; CDR3 protein: CASRQGSGGYTF; CDR3 DNA: TGTGCCTCCCGACAGGGGTCAGGTGGCTACACCTTC
clone size: -; J gene: TRBJ2-1; V gene: TRBV6-6; D gene: -; CDR3 protein: CASSSNANEQFF; CDR3 DNA: TGTGCCAGCAGCTCGAATGCCAATGAGCAGTTCTTC